The T cell receptor (beta chain) under discussion was sequenced for a study of blood T cells in healthy people across ages. Next came a second PCR, run for roughly 6 to 11 cycles, which used a sample-barcoded 5' primer along with a J-beta primer mix. Every cDNA molecule carried a tag from a template-switch adaptor bearing 12 random nucleotides. TCRdb analysed the 5' RACE reads with MiXCR anew, one entry per CDR3 protein. The top ten hold 2.1% of the sample, which has over 1,500,000 distinct CDR3 sequences, approximately 50% seen once. Per sample, a minimum of 6 million PBMCs were isolated. Concerning this clonotype itself: At one end, the junction sequence differs from germline, possibly due to a read error.

The germline gives CDR1 LGHNA, CDR2 YSLEER. CDR3 size: 14 residues. The sequencing sample was made of blood. This TCR came from a woman aged 40 to 49 in good health. The rearrangement joins TRBV4-3 to TRBJ1-2; 8 nucleotides agree with TRBD1. The CDR3 is CASSPRGQAYGYTF. The DNA of the CDR3 is TGTGCCAGCAGCCCAAGGGGACAGGCGTATGGCTACACCTTC.